Reported below is one T cell receptor beta chain. Its antigen is currently unknown. The germline V gene encodes CDR1 MGHRA and CDR2 YSYEKL. The CDR3 extends over 19 amino acids. This record belongs to a study of cytomegalovirus exposure and HLA in healthy donors. Whole-study findings and limits: Per published reports, the classifier diagnosed cytomegalovirus status with high specificity and sensitivity.

Primers for the PCR totalled 60 Vbeta and 13 Jbeta. Original analysis: Around 80 million unique TCR beta chains, around 10 million of them shared, were counted by a later analysis. TCRdb's copy holds only in-frame clones and misses some; the assay was immunoSEQ multiplex PCR. D and trimming were read from the DNA, whereas the V and J calls and clone size are those reported in that table. Seen here are over 130,000 clones, approximately 78% observed once, and the top ten hold approximately 5.6%. This chain uses TRBV4-1 with TRBJ2-5; the match to TRBD2 covers 15 bases. The J call may be in error: the DNA end matches TRBJ2-7 better. The receptor was derived from a woman aged 40-49 years in good health and CMV-seropositive. Sequencing was carried out using PBMCs. CDR3 coding DNA: TGCGCCAGCAGCGCGGGACTAGCGGGAGGATTAAGAAAGTCCTACGAGCAGTACTTC. Protein product: CASSAGLAGGLRKSYEQYF.